One sample yielded the 18 T cell receptor beta chains listed below, sequenced in a study of blood T cells in healthy people across ages. The second PCR ran about 6 to 11 cycles with a sample-barcoded 5' primer and J-beta primers. Each CDR3 protein is one row after TCRdb ran MiXCR on the 5' RACE reads. The sample includes some 1.5 million distinct CDR3 sequences, 28% of them seen just once. Sequenced material: blood. The source is a woman aged 25 to 39 in good health.

This clonotype was recorded a few times. The chain employs TRBV14 and TRBJ2-7, with D perhaps matching TRBD2 (5 bases). CDR3 size: 14 residues. The V end lost 0 bases, the J end lost 7 bases, and 13 bases lay between the germline ends. Germline lookup yields CDR1 SGHDN and CDR2 FVKESK. CDR3 bases: TGTGCCAGCAGCCAAGAACCCGGGATTGGGGAGCAGTACTTC. It translates to CASSQEPGIGEQYF.

This chain joins TRBV6-5 and TRBJ2-7; 8 bases match TRBD1. From germline, CDR1 is MNHEY and CDR2 SVGAGI. This CDR3 is built from 16 residues. V trimming: 6 bases; J trimming: 0 bases; junction bases outside the gene matches: 10. The CDR3 DNA reads TGTGCCAGCAGCCTGAGTCCGGGGACAGGCTCCTACGAGCAGTACTTC. Its translation is CASSLSPGTGSYEQYF.

This clonotype was counted at least ten times. The chain recombines TRBV9 with TRBJ2-1, with D possibly TRBD1 on 8 matching bases. This CDR3 is 15 amino acids long. CDR1 is SGDLS, CDR2 YYNGEE, per germline. V lost 4 bases to trimming and J lost 7 bases, with 18 bases between them. The DNA for the CDR3 is TGTGCCAGCAGCTCCGGACAGGGAGGGTTAAATGAGCAGTTCTTC. Encoded protein: CASSSGQGGLNEQFF.

This clonotype showed up just a few times. The V gene is TRBV27, the J gene TRBJ2-1, with 7 positions matching TRBD2. CDR1 and CDR2 from the germline V gene are MNHEY and SMNVEV (reference sequence). The CDR3 extends over 17 amino acids. V shed 5 bases and J 5 bases; nucleotides not matched to a gene: 15. CDR3 nucleotide sequence: TGTGCCAGCAGTCGGCTAGCGGCGGTAGGGAGAGACAATGAGCAGTTCTTC. Encoded protein: CASSRLAAVGRDNEQFF.

The chain employs TRBV28 and TRBJ2-5, with 8 nucleotides matching TRBD2. Germline V CDR1 and CDR2: MDHEN, SYDVKM. Trimming removed 3 bases from V and 7 bases from J; junction bases left unmatched: 13. The CDR3 loop spans 16 amino acids. The CDR3 sequence: CASSFPIGGGAGTQYF. The CDR3 nucleotides read TGTGCCAGCAGTTTCCCCATCGGGGGGGGCGCAGGGACCCAGTACTTC.

This clonotype was recorded many times. This rearrangement joins TRBV4-3 to TRBJ2-3; maybe TRBD2 (6 bases). CDR3 size: 13 residues. Trimming took 0 bases from V and 6 from J, leaving 7 bases between them. Germline values: CDR1 LGHNA, CDR2 YSLEER. The CDR3 spells CASSQDRGDTQYF. The DNA of the CDR3 is TGCGCCAGCAGCCAAGACCGGGGGGATACGCAGTATTTT.

In DNA form, the CDR3 reads TGTGCCAGCAGCCAGTCCGTCCCCGGGACAGAGGCCTACGAGCAGTACTTC. The encoded protein is CASSQSVPGTEAYEQYF. The rearrangement links TRBV4-2 to TRBJ2-7; 7 nucleotides agree with TRBD1. Germline CDR1 is LGHNA and CDR2 is YNFKEQ. This CDR3 contains 17 residues. V shed 3 bases and J 2 bases; nucleotides not matched to a gene: 13.

The V gene is TRBV10-3, the J gene TRBJ1-2; TRBD1 agrees at 9 bases. Germline loops: CDR1 ENHRY, CDR2 SYGVKD. The CDR3 runs to 15 residues. V lost 7 bases and J lost 6; bases outside the gene matches: 12. The CDR3 nucleotides read TGTGCCATCAAACCAGGGACAGGGAATTGGGATGGCTACACCTTC. Protein sequence: CAIKPGTGNWDGYTF.

V and J are TRBV13 and TRBJ2-7; D tentatively reads TRBD1 or TRBD2 (6 bases each). The CDR3 is 16 residues long. The germline V and J ends were trimmed by 5 bases and 0 bases, with 17 bases remaining between them. Germline assignment: CDR1 PRHDT and CDR2 FYEKMQ (reference sequence). The chain's CDR3 is CASSAERGASSYEQYV. DNA of the CDR3: TGTGCCAGCAGCGCAGAGAGGGGGGCCAGCTCCTACGAGCAGTACGTC.

This clonotype was recorded many times. Here the CDR3 reads CASSLEPGLSYEQYF. As DNA, the CDR3 is TGTGCCAGCAGCTTGGAACCGGGACTAAGTTACGAGCAGTACTTC. This chain connects TRBV5-4 to TRBJ2-7; the match to TRBD2 covers 7 bases. J lost 4 bases, V lost 0 bases, and 7 bases had no gene match. The CDR3 loop spans 15 amino acids. The germline CDR1 and CDR2 sequences are SGHNT and YYREEE (reference sequence).

This clonotype came up a few times. The chain joins TRBV6-6 to TRBJ1-5; D perhaps matches TRBD1 (6 bases). Trimming took off 7 bases at V and 2 bases at J, with 15 bases between the two ends. This CDR3 is built from 15 residues. Germline loops: CDR1 MNHNY, CDR2 SVGAGI (reference sequence). The CDR3 region is CASTHRGGGNQPQHF. CDR3 coding DNA: TGTGCCAGCACCCACCGAGGGGGTGGCAATCAGCCCCAGCATTTT.

This clonotype was counted once. A much larger clone lies a single base off, so this may be a read error. The chain carries TRBV14 and TRBJ2-4, with D perhaps matching TRBD2 (6 bases). The J call may be in error: the DNA end matches TRBJ2-7 better. The CDR3 is 15 residues long. CDR1 and CDR2 (germline): SGHDN, FVKESK. This chain's CDR3 is CASSTRLVGGYEQYF. The CDR3 coding sequence is TGTGCCAGCAGCACCAGACTAGTGGGGGGCTACGAGCAGTACTTC.

The sample holds a few counts of this clonotype. The chain joins TRBV5-1 to TRBJ1-1; 10 bases line up with TRBD1. CDR3 size: 15 residues. The germline CDR1 and CDR2 sequences are SGHRS and YFSETQ. V lost 0 bases, J lost 4 bases, and 3 bases stayed unmatched. The CDR3 sequence is CASSLGWTGGTEAFF. DNA for the CDR3: TGCGCCAGCAGCTTGGGTTGGACAGGGGGCACTGAAGCTTTCTTT.

This clonotype was counted a few times. This chain connects TRBV20-1 to TRBJ2-7; TRBD2 matches 11 bases. V was clipped by 2 bases and J by 6 bases; unmatched bases: 9. Germline loops: CDR1 DFQATT, CDR2 SNEGSKA (reference sequence). CDR3 length: 15 residues. CDR3 bases: TGCAGTGCTAGAAACCTAGCGGGGGGCTCATCCGAGCAGTACTTC. It specifies CSARNLAGGSSEQYF.

The chain has TRBV5-1 and TRBJ2-7; 8 nucleotides agree with TRBD1. V dropped 4 bases and J dropped 4; count of bases not matched to a gene: 13. The CDR3 contains 16 residues. Per the germline V gene, CDR1 is SGHRS and CDR2 is YFSETQ. CDR3 bases: TGCGCCAGCAGCCCCGAGGGGACAGGTTTCATTTACGAGCAGTACTTC. Amino acid sequence: CASSPEGTGFIYEQYF.

This chain links TRBV12-3 or TRBV12-4 with TRBJ2-3; no clear D gene. V lost 7 bases to trimming and J lost 7 bases, with 15 bases between them. CDR3 length equals 13 residues. CDR3 protein: CASTLPKGYTQYF. Here the CDR3 DNA reads TGTGCCAGCACCCTCCCGAAGGGATATACGCAGTATTTT.

The chain couples TRBV27 to TRBJ1-2, with D tentatively TRBD1 (6 bases). The CDR3 is made up of 13 amino acids. Per the germline V gene, CDR1 is MNHEY and CDR2 is SMNVEV (reference sequence). V was clipped by 6 bases and J by 4 bases, with 12 bases between them. The CDR3 is CASRGGGIYGYTF. The CDR3 nucleotides read TGTGCCAGCAGAGGGGGAGGAATCTATGGCTACACCTTC.

The rearrangement joins TRBV15 to TRBJ1-4; no clear D gene. Germline CDR1 and CDR2: LNHNV and YYDKDF (reference sequence). Trimming removed 8 bases from V and 0 bases from J, with 16 bases in between. This CDR3 is 16 amino acids long. The DNA for the CDR3 is TGTGCCACCGGGTCATGGAGGGCAACAACTAATGAAAAACTGTTTTTT. Its protein is CATGSWRATTNEKLFF.